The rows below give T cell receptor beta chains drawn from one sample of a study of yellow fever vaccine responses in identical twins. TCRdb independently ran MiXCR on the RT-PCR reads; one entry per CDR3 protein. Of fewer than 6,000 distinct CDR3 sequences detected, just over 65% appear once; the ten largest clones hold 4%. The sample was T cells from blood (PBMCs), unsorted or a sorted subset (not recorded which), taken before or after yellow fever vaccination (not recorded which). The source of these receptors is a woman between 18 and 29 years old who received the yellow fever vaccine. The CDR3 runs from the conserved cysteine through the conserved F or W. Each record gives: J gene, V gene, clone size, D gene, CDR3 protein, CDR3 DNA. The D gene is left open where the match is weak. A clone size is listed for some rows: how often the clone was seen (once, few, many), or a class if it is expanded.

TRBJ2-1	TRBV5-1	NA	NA	CASSLAAGSSYNEQFF	TGCGCCAGCAGCTTGGCCGCAGGGAGCTCCTACAATGAGCAGTTCTTC
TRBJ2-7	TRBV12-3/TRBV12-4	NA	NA	CASSFWRDSYEQYF	TGTGCCAGCAGTTTCTGGCGGGACTCCTACGAGCAGTACTTC
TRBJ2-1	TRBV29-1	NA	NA	CSVGDSYNEQFF	TGCAGCGTCGGCGACAGCTACAATGAGCAGTTCTTC
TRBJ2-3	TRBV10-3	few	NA	CAILGAGTDTQYF	TGTGCCATCTTGGGCGCCGGCACAGATACGCAGTATTTT
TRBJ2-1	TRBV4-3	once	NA	CASSQDRVGYNEQFF	TGCGCCAGCAGCCAAGACAGGGTTGGCTACAATGAGCAGTTCTTC
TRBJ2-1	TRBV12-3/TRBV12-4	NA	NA	CASSNYNEQFF	TGTGCCAGCAGCAATTACAATGAGCAGTTCTTC
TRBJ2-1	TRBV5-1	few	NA	CASSPWDGEYNEQFF	TGCGCCAGCAGCCCTTGGGACGGGGAGTACAATGAGCAGTTCTTC
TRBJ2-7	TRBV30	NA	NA	CAWRKQEQYF	TGTGCCTGGAGGAAGCAGGAGCAGTACTTC
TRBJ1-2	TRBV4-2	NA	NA	CASSQDRGPDGYTF	TGTGCCAGCAGCCAAGACAGGGGCCCGGATGGCTACACCTTC
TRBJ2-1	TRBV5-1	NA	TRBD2	CASSLTGTSTFHEQFF	TGCGCCAGCAGCTTGACCGGGACTAGCACGTTCCATGAGCAGTTCTTC
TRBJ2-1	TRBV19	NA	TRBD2	CASSPFSGGPYNEQFF	TGTGCCAGTAGCCCCTTCAGCGGGGGGCCGTACAATGAGCAGTTCTTC
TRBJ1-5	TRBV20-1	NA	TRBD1	CSARENRGIRPQHF	TGCAGTGCTAGAGAGAACAGGGGTATAAGGCCCCAGCATTTT
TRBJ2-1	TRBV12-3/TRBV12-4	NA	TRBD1	CASRRDRAYNEQFF	TGTGCCAGCCGCCGGGACAGGGCCTACAATGAGCAGTTCTTC
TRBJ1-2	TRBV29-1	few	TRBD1	CSVRTGSPLNYGYTF	TGCAGCGTTCGGACAGGGTCTCCCCTTAACTATGGCTACACCTTC
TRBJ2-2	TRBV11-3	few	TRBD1	CAGIYRGRDTGELFF	TGTGCCGGGATCTACAGGGGAAGAGACACCGGGGAGCTGTTTTTT
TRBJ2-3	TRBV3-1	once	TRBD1	CASSPRTGKGTDTQYF	TGTGCCAGCAGCCCCAGGACAGGGAAGGGCACAGATACGCAGTATTTT